The subject of this entry is one TCR beta chain. This record comes from a study of blood T cell repertoires in COVID-19. J gave up 6 bases and V 2 bases, and 8 bases lay outside the gene matches. The CDR3 totals 16 residues. The germline V gene has CDR1 MGHRA and CDR2 YSYEKL. Generated by immunoSEQ multiplex PCR, the TCRdb table keeps only in-frame clones and is missing some. The repertoire holds fewer than 250,000 clones, with over 80% as singletons. The V gene is TRBV4-1, the J gene TRBJ1-5, with 9 bases aligning to TRBD1. Sequenced material: PBMCs or T cells enriched from blood (not recorded which). The TCR originated in a woman in her twenties or thirties with acute COVID-19. The CDR3 sequence is CASSQFPGQGLQPQHF. CDR3 sequence (DNA): TGCGCCAGCAGCCAATTTCCAGGACAGGGGCTTCAGCCCCAGCATTTT.